Following are 24 T cell receptor beta chains from one sample sequenced in a study of human T cells and chemical hapten exposure. TCRdb re-derived calls from the RACE reads in MiXCR, one entry per CDR3 protein. The sample carries roughly 200,000 distinct CDR3 sequences, around a quarter recorded once. Specified time point: patch test 3, about 24 weeks after DPC sensitization. This sample's treatment: therapeutic diphenylcyclopropenone sensitization with weekly scalp DPC. The material sequenced was whole blood, taken in connection with sensitization to the hapten diphenylcyclopropenone (DPC). The receptors derive from a middle-aged woman with alopecia areata. Some clones in this sample may be carry-over from other donors' samples.

The chain uses TRBV3-1 and TRBJ2-7; D possibly corresponds to TRBD2 (6 bases). In germline, CDR1 is LGHDT, CDR2 YNNKEL (reference sequence). V lost 1 base to trimming and J lost 0 bases, with 10 bases between them. The CDR3 spans 15 residues. CDR3 DNA sequence: TGTGCCAGCAGCCAAGGGAGGGAATTCTCCTACGAGCAGTACTTC. It specifies CASSQGREFSYEQYF.

The rearrangement uses TRBV5-1 and TRBJ2-3; 12 nucleotides match TRBD2. CDR1 is SGHRS and CDR2 is YFSETQ in the germline V gene. V gave up 3 bases and J gave up 5 bases; unmatched junction bases: 7. The CDR3 totals 16 residues. The chain's CDR3 is CASSSRLAGEGDTQYF. As DNA, the CDR3 is TGCGCCAGCAGCTCAAGACTAGCGGGAGAGGGAGATACGCAGTATTTT.

V and J are TRBV7-8 and TRBJ2-1; TRBD1 aligns across 7 bases. The germline CDR1 and CDR2 sequences are SGHVS and FQNEAQ. With V trimmed by 0 bases and J by 0 bases, 2 bases remained unmatched. The CDR3 runs to 16 residues. The CDR3 reads CASSLADRASYNEQFF. The CDR3 DNA sequence: TGTGCCAGCAGCTTAGCTGACAGGGCCTCCTACAATGAGCAGTTCTTC. Full variable domain (missing parts from reference TRBV7-8 and TRBJ2-1): GAGVSQSPRYKVAKRGQDVALRCDPISGHVSLFWYQQALGQGPEFLTYFQNEAQLDKSGLPSDRFFAERPEGSVSTLKIQRTQQEDSAVYLCASSLADRASYNEQFFGPGTRLTVL.

The sample holds a few counts of this clonotype. The rearrangement uses TRBV28 and TRBJ2-7; D is undetermined. CDR3 size: 12 residues. Trimming left V 6 bases short and J 3 bases short, with 9 bases between. Looked up from germline, CDR1 is MDHEN and CDR2 is SYDVKM. The CDR3 spells CASRKVFYEQYF. As DNA, the CDR3 is TGTGCCAGCAGGAAGGTCTTCTACGAGCAGTACTTC.

This chain links TRBV20-1 with TRBJ2-1, with a tentative D call TRBD1 (6 bases). Germline V CDR1 and CDR2: DFQATT, SNEGSKA (reference sequence). Trimming removed 2 bases from V and 5 bases from J, with 10 bases in between. The CDR3 consists of 13 residues. The CDR3 DNA reads as TGCAGTGCTAGACGACAGGACAACAATGAGCAGTTCTTC. Its protein product is CSARRQDNNEQFF.

There are a few counts of this clonotype. This sequence joins TRBV20-1 and TRBJ2-1; the match to TRBD2 covers 8 bases. From germline, CDR1 is DFQATT and CDR2 SNEGSKA (reference sequence). This CDR3 region has 13 residues. Trimming cost V 5 bases and J 13 bases; bases outside gene matches: 13. The CDR3 DNA reads as TGCAGTGCTCCATCCGGAGGTAGCGGGGCTCAGTTCTTC. It codes for CSAPSGGSGAQFF.

V gene TRBV5-1 combines with J gene TRBJ1-1; 12 nucleotides align to TRBD1. CDR1 and CDR2 from the germline V gene are SGHRS and YFSETQ. The V gene end was trimmed by 1 base and the J gene end by 3 bases; junction bases not matched to a gene: 10. This CDR3 has 18 residues. The CDR3 coding sequence is TGCGCCAGCAGCTTGTCTTGGGACAGGGGGCGTTGGGACACTGAAGCTTTCTTT. Translated, it gives CASSLSWDRGRWDTEAFF. Combining the CDR3 with reference TRBV5-1 and TRBJ1-1 gives the whole variable domain KAGVTQTPRYLIKTRGQQVTLSCSPISGHRSVSWYQQTPGQGLQFLFEYFSETQRNKGNFPGRFSGRQFSNSRSEMNVSTLELGDSALYLCASSLSWDRGRWDTEAFFGQGTRLTVV.

V usage is TRBV10-3 and J usage is TRBJ2-6; D is tentatively TRBD1 or TRBD2 (5 bases each). The CDR3 extends over 15 amino acids. The ends were cut back, 3 bases at V and 3 bases at J, with 9 bases in the middle. The germline V gene has CDR1 ENHRY and CDR2 SYGVKD. The chain's CDR3 is CAISDAGSGANVLTF. CDR3 coding DNA: TGTGCCATCAGTGACGCAGGGAGTGGGGCCAACGTCCTGACTTTC.

This clonotype occurred a few times. The chain recombines TRBV7-2 with TRBJ2-6; D tentatively reads TRBD1 or TRBD2 (5 bases each). The germline V and J ends were trimmed by 1 base and 2 bases, with 12 bases remaining between them. Looked up from germline, CDR1 is SGHTA and CDR2 is FQGNSA. This CDR3 region has 17 residues. The CDR3 protein is CASSLGLRGAGANVLTF. For the CDR3, the DNA is TGTGCCAGCAGCTTAGGGCTCCGGGGCGCTGGGGCCAACGTCCTGACTTTC.

The chain is built from TRBV10-3 and TRBJ2-5; D is undetermined. The CDR3 has 13 amino acids. Germline CDR1 ENHRY, CDR2 SYGVKD. Trimming took 3 bases from V and 5 from J, leaving 10 bases between them. For the CDR3, the DNA is TGTGCCATCAGTGATCATAAAGGGGAGACCCAGTACTTC. Translated, it gives CAISDHKGETQYF.

This clonotype came up a few times. This chain joins TRBV6-6 and TRBJ2-7; possible D gene TRBD2, 6 bases. The germline CDR1 and CDR2 sequences are MNHNY and SVGAGI (reference sequence). The V end was cut by 5 bases, the J end by 6 bases, with 17 bases between. The CDR3 extends over 14 amino acids. The chain's CDR3 is CASSKRDSSPEQYF. The CDR3 DNA reads as TGTGCCAGCAGTAAACGGGACTCCAGCCCCGAGCAGTACTTC.

This chain links TRBV27 with TRBJ1-5, with unresolved D. The CDR3 length is 17 residues. V was trimmed by 4 bases and J by 4 bases, leaving 20 bases between them. Germline CDR1 MNHEY, CDR2 SMNVEV (reference sequence). Written as DNA, the CDR3 is TGTGCCAGCAGTTCTCAGCCAGGCCCGGCCGAAAATCAGCCCCAGCATTTT. Translation: CASSSQPGPAENQPQHF.

The chain uses TRBV20-1 and TRBJ2-5; D tentatively fits TRBD1 or TRBD2 (5 bases each). Trimming left V 7 bases short and J 4 bases short, with 10 bases between. The CDR3 is 11 amino acids. The V gene's germline CDR1 is DFQATT and CDR2 SNEGSKA (reference sequence). The CDR3 DNA follows: TGCAGTGGGTATGGGGGAGAGACCCAGTACTTC. Amino acid sequence: CSGYGGETQYF.

The chain has TRBV28 and TRBJ2-5; TRBD1 matches at 9 bases. Germline-derived CDR1 and CDR2 are MDHEN and SYDVKM. The CDR3 is 16 residues long. V was pared by 8 bases and J by 3 bases, with 13 bases of the junction left unmatched. The CDR3: CASYALPGQGKETQYF. In DNA, the CDR3 is TGTGCCAGCTACGCTCTGCCGGGACAGGGTAAAGAGACCCAGTACTTC.

This clonotype showed up just a few times. V usage is TRBV20-1 and J usage is TRBJ2-7; 8 positions agree with TRBD1. Germline loops: CDR1 DFQATT, CDR2 SNEGSKA (reference sequence). This CDR3 spans 15 amino acids. Germline trimming cut 6 bases from V and 4 bases from J; bases unmatched to any gene: 14. The CDR3 nucleotides read TGCAGTGCGCAACCCTGGGGCAGGGGGCATTACGAGCAGTACTTC. This translates into CSAQPWGRGHYEQYF.

The genes are TRBV11-2 and TRBJ2-7; unclear D gene. Germline CDR1 reads SGHAT; CDR2 reads FQNNGV. This CDR3 has 14 amino acids. Trimming removed 5 bases at V and 3 bases at J, with 14 bases between. The CDR3 region is CASSHGSGLYEQYF. For the CDR3, the DNA is TGTGCCAGCAGCCACGGCAGTGGTCTCTACGAGCAGTACTTC.

V and J are TRBV4-3 and TRBJ2-1; 8 bases are a match to TRBD1. Per the germline V gene, CDR1 is LGHNA and CDR2 is YSLEER. The CDR3 is 14 residues long. V gave up 0 bases and J gave up 9 bases; unmatched junction bases: 4. In DNA, the CDR3 is TGCGCCAGCAGCCAAGACAGGGGGCAGGGTGAGCAGTTCTTC. This sequence encodes CASSQDRGQGEQFF.

The chain joins TRBV6-2 or TRBV6-3 to TRBJ2-1; D may be TRBD2 (5 bases). Trimming cost V 8 bases and J 0 bases, with 17 bases left between them. The CDR3 runs to 16 residues. Germline CDR1 MNHEY, CDR2 SVGEGT. CDR3 sequence reads: CASAEPSTSSYNEQFF. The CDR3, as DNA: TGTGCCAGCGCGGAGCCAAGCACTAGCTCCTACAATGAGCAGTTCTTC.

This clonotype was recorded many times. The chain links TRBV25-1 to TRBJ2-1, with unresolved D. Trimming pared 8 bases from V and 12 bases from J, leaving 11 bases between. This CDR3 comprises 10 residues. The V gene's germline CDR1 is MGHDK and CDR2 SYGVNS. The CDR3 sequence: CASGHYGQFF. The CDR3 DNA reads TGTGCCAGCGGCCACTATGGGCAGTTCTTC. The variable domain in full, with the rest retrieved from reference TRBV25-1 and TRBJ2-1, is EADIYQTPRYLVIGTGKKITLECSQTMGHDKMYWYQQDPGMELHLIHYSYGVNSTEKGDLSSESTVSRIRTEHFPLTLESARPSHTSQYLCASGHYGQFFGPGTRLTVL.

The rearrangement links TRBV5-5 to TRBJ1-1; tentatively, D is TRBD1 (5 bases). Trimming left V 3 bases short and J 0 bases short, with 24 bases between. Looked up from germline, CDR1 is SGHKS and CDR2 is YYEKEE (reference sequence). This CDR3 comprises 19 residues. The CDR3 DNA sequence: TGTGCCAGCAGCTGGGGCGCAGGGTCCACGATGCTGATGAACACTGAAGCTTTCTTT. Its translation is CASSWGAGSTMLMNTEAFF.

Only a few counts were recorded for this clonotype. V is TRBV7-2 and J is TRBJ2-3, with 13 bases that match TRBD2. The junction had 3 bases not matched to a gene; V was cut back by 0 bases and J by 6 bases. There are 16 residues in the CDR3. From germline, CDR1 is SGHTA and CDR2 FQGNSA. CDR3 in DNA: TGTGCCAGCAGCTTAGCGGGACTAGCGGGATTTGATACGCAGTATTTT. Protein product: CASSLAGLAGFDTQYF.

This clonotype has a handful of counts. The chain uses TRBV18 and TRBJ1-1; 8 nucleotides agree with TRBD1. V trimming: 6 bases; J trimming: 3 bases; junction bases outside the gene matches: 12. The CDR3 runs 16 residues. Germline loops: CDR1 KGHSH, CDR2 LQKENI. CDR3 sequence (DNA): TGTGCCAGCTCCCCCCTCGACTACAGGGGGTACACTGAAGCTTTCTTT. It specifies CASSPLDYRGYTEAFF.

This clonotype was seen ten or more times. The chain combines TRBV3-1 with TRBJ1-1, with D perhaps matching TRBD1 (6 bases). This CDR3 is 14 amino acids long. Germline V gene data show CDR1 as LGHDT and CDR2 as YNNKEL (reference sequence). V was pared by 7 bases and J by 0 bases, with 12 bases between. The CDR3 loop is CASTRGQLNTEAFF. Here the CDR3 DNA reads TGTGCCAGCACCCGTGGACAGCTGAACACTGAAGCTTTCTTT.

This clonotype was found a few times. This chain uses TRBV6-2 or TRBV6-3 with TRBJ2-7, with D perhaps TRBD1 (5 bases). The V gene's germline CDR1 is MNHEY and CDR2 SVGEGT. The CDR3 is 14 amino acids. V dropped 6 bases and J dropped 2 bases, with 14 bases sitting between them. The CDR3 region is CASSETANPYEQYF. The CDR3 nucleotides are TGTGCCAGCAGCGAGACAGCAAATCCCTACGAGCAGTACTTC.